Listed here are 30 T cell receptor beta chains from one sample, sequenced in a study of blood T cell repertoires in COVID-19. The assay was immunoSEQ multiplex PCR, and TCRdb's table has in-frame clones only and misses some. The sample records 110,000 to 150,000 clones, 87% being singletons. What was sequenced was PBMCs or T cells enriched from blood (not recorded which). The receptors derive from a man aged 60 to 75 who had recovered from COVID-19.

This chain uses TRBV6-1 with TRBJ1-2; no clear D. V was cut by 1 base and J by 5 bases, with 11 bases left in between. Germline V gene lookup returns CDR1 MNHNS and CDR2 SASEGT. The CDR3 contains 14 residues. The CDR3: CASSEGSRTYGYTF. As DNA, the CDR3 is TGTGCCAGCAGTGAAGGATCACGTACTTATGGCTACACCTTC.

This chain links TRBV19 with TRBJ1-2, with D possibly TRBD1 on 6 matching bases. V gave up 7 bases and J gave up 1 base, with 22 bases separating them. CDR3 length: 17 amino acids. Germline loops: CDR1 LNHDA, CDR2 SQIVND (reference sequence). DNA for the CDR3: TGTGCCAGTACTGAACGGGGAAGGGGGTCGCGTAACTATGGCTACACCTTC. This gives the protein CASTERGRGSRNYGYTF.

The V gene is TRBV15, the J gene TRBJ1-1; no reliable D call. The CDR3 covers 14 residues. V was trimmed by 5 bases and J by 3 bases, leaving 13 bases between them. Germline CDR1 LNHNV, CDR2 YYDKDF (reference sequence). The CDR3 is CATSRVTVDTEAFF. CDR3 bases: TGTGCCACCAGCCGGGTAACGGTGGACACTGAAGCTTTCTTT.

This chain joins TRBV5-8 and TRBJ2-3, with D maybe TRBD1 (5 bases). V shed 0 bases and J shed 3 bases, with 8 bases lying between them. This CDR3 spans 14 amino acids. Germline V gene sequence: CDR1 SGHTS, CDR2 YDEGEE. Here the CDR3 reads CASSLAQGTDTQYF. The CDR3 coding sequence is TGTGCCAGCAGCTTGGCTCAGGGAACAGATACGCAGTATTTT.

The table lists this clone with a count of one. The rearrangement links TRBV5-1 to TRBJ1-2, with D tentatively TRBD1 (5 bases). Germline V gives CDR1 SGHRS, CDR2 YFSETQ. This CDR3 is 15 amino acids long. V was trimmed by 3 bases and J by 2 bases, leaving 14 bases between them. The CDR3 region is CASSSGGTENYGYTF. The CDR3 DNA follows: TGCGCCAGCAGCTCCGGCGGGACTGAGAACTATGGCTACACCTTC.

The chain employs TRBV28 and TRBJ1-5; 7 nucleotides align to TRBD1. There are 15 residues in the CDR3. Germline-derived CDR1 and CDR2 are MDHEN and SYDVKM. Trimming at V came to 3 bases and at J to 5 bases, leaving 7 bases not matched to a gene. The DNA of the CDR3 is TGTGCCAGCAGTTTCGCAGACAGGGACTATCAGCCCCAGCATTTT. Translating gives CASSFADRDYQPQHF.

The J gene is TRBJ2-3, the V gene TRBV28, with no clear D. The V gene's germline CDR1 is MDHEN and CDR2 SYDVKM. The V gene lost 6 bases and the J gene lost 4 bases, with 11 bases spanning the gap. This CDR3 region has 13 residues. CDR3 bases: TGTGCCAGCAGGGCTAGTCTGCCAGATACGCAGTATTTT. Its protein is CASRASLPDTQYF.

The V call is TRBV18, the J call TRBJ2-2, with 8 bases that match TRBD2. CDR1 KGHSH and CDR2 LQKENI come from the germline V gene. Unmatched junction bases numbered 5, after V lost 2 bases and J lost 6 bases. The CDR3 has 15 residues. Here the CDR3 DNA reads TGTGCCAGCTCACCATTTGACGGGAGGGCCGGGGAGCTGTTTTTT. It encodes CASSPFDGRAGELFF. Based on the CDR3 plus reference TRBV18 and TRBJ2-2, the full variable domain is NAGVMQNPRHLVRRRGQEARLRCSPMKGHSHVYWYRQLPEEGLKFMVYLQKENIIDESGMPKERFSAEFPKEGPSILRIQQVVRGDSAAYFCASSPFDGRAGELFFGEGSRLTVL.

V usage is TRBV10-2 and J usage is TRBJ1-1; D unresolved. Germline V gene data show CDR1 as WSHSY and CDR2 as SAAADI. Trimming cost V 10 bases and J 4 bases, with 13 bases left between them. The CDR3 runs 12 residues. The CDR3 nucleotides read TGCGCCACCGGGAACCGGGGCACTGAAGCTTTCTTT. This gives the protein CATGNRGTEAFF.

The chain couples TRBV25-1 to TRBJ1-4; a possible D gene is TRBD1 (5 bases). Trimming cost V 5 bases and J 5 bases, with 12 bases left between them. The CDR3 is 14 residues long. Germline V gives CDR1 MGHDK, CDR2 SYGVNS. CDR3 bases: TGTGCCAGCAGTTTGAACAGGCTAAATGAAAAACTGTTTTTT. Protein: CASSLNRLNEKLFF.

The genes are TRBV5-1 and TRBJ2-1; 14 bases are a match to TRBD2. V lost 4 bases, J lost 9 bases, and 12 bases stayed unmatched. Germline CDR1 is SGHRS and CDR2 is YFSETQ. The CDR3 length is 17 residues. The CDR3: CASSLNRGLAGAFEQFF. Here the CDR3 DNA reads TGCGCCAGCAGCCTGAACCGGGGACTAGCGGGGGCCTTTGAGCAGTTCTTC.

The chain recombines TRBV18 with TRBJ1-6; D is ambiguous. The CDR3 length is 17 residues. The V end lost 0 bases, the J end lost 4 bases, and 13 bases lay between the germline ends. In germline, CDR1 is KGHSH, CDR2 LQKENI. The CDR3 DNA sequence: TGTGCCAGCTCACCACCGAGCACAGTTCATTATAATTCACCCCTCCACTTT. Translating it yields CASSPPSTVHYNSPLHF.

This chain connects TRBV7-9 to TRBJ2-7; the D is unclear. V lost 5 bases to trimming and J lost 2 bases, with 4 bases between them. Germline V lookup: CDR1 SEHNR, CDR2 FQNEAQ (reference sequence). The CDR3 is made up of 11 amino acids. The CDR3 bases are TGTGCCAGCAGCGCGACCTACGAGCAGTACTTC. Its translation is CASSATYEQYF.

V is TRBV10-3 and J is TRBJ2-3; 7 bases map to TRBD1. The CDR3 contains 14 residues. Germline CDR1 and CDR2: ENHRY and SYGVKD. V trimming: 6 bases; J trimming: 7 bases; junction bases outside the gene matches: 10. The CDR3: CAISGWTGGNTQYF. CDR3 bases: TGTGCCATCAGCGGTTGGACAGGAGGTAATACGCAGTATTTT.

The chain carries TRBV30 and TRBJ2-7; 7 nucleotides align to TRBD1. V was clipped by 1 base and J by 2 bases; unmatched bases: 5. The length of the CDR3 is 14 residues. The germline CDR1 and CDR2 sequences are GTSNPN and SVGIG (reference sequence). The CDR3 reads CAWSGWDSTYEQYF. CDR3 nucleotide sequence: TGTGCCTGGAGTGGCTGGGACAGCACCTACGAGCAGTACTTC.

This rearrangement joins TRBV19 to TRBJ2-5, with TRBD2 matching over 14 bases. The trim removed 6 bases at V and 7 bases at J, leaving 7 bases unmatched. From germline, CDR1 is LNHDA and CDR2 SQIVND (reference sequence). This CDR3 has 15 amino acids. CDR3 sequence: CASSRGLAGAGTQYF. CDR3 nucleotide sequence: TGTGCCAGTAGCCGGGGACTAGCGGGAGCGGGGACCCAGTACTTC.

This clone was seen more than once but under ten times. The rearrangement links TRBV24-1 to TRBJ1-2, with D hard to call. Trimming took off 5 bases at V and 2 bases at J, with 11 bases between the two ends. The CDR3 sequence is 14 residues long. Looked up from germline, CDR1 is KGHDR and CDR2 is SFDVKD. Here the CDR3 reads CATSGNRENYGYTF. The CDR3 DNA is TGTGCCACCAGTGGTAACCGGGAGAACTATGGCTACACCTTC.

Note on this clone: Other DNA variants within this sample encode the same CDR3. The CDR3 nucleotides read TGTGCCAGCAGTGTTAGAGGAGAGACCCAGTACTTC. This gives the protein CASSVRGETQYF. The chain combines TRBV2 with TRBJ2-5; D unclear. Germline CDR1 is SNHLY and CDR2 is FYNNEI. The V gene lost 4 bases and the J gene lost 4 bases, with 7 bases spanning the gap. This CDR3 spans 12 amino acids.

This sequence joins TRBV4-2 and TRBJ2-2; TRBD2 matches 8 bases. V lost 1 base to trimming and J lost 3 bases; unmatched junction nucleotides: 1. The CDR3 loop spans 15 amino acids. Germline V gene data show CDR1 as LGHNA and CDR2 as YNFKEQ. CDR3 bases: TGTGCCAGCAGCCAAGTTAGCGGGGACACCGGGGAGCTGTTTTTT. Residues: CASSQVSGDTGELFF.

This clone was seen just once. J is TRBJ2-3 and V is TRBV4-2; 8 bases fit TRBD2. Germline V gene sequence: CDR1 LGHNA, CDR2 YNFKEQ. The CDR3 runs 15 residues. The ends lost 3 bases at V and 1 base at J; junction bases unmatched: 3. CDR3 nucleotide sequence: TGTGCCAGCAGCCAGAAACTAGCGGGCACAGATACGCAGTATTTT. It is translated as CASSQKLAGTDTQYF.

The chain combines TRBV5-5 with TRBJ2-1, with D tentatively TRBD2 (5 bases). Trimming took off 4 bases at V and 10 bases at J, with 9 bases between the two ends. CDR1 SGHKS and CDR2 YYEKEE come from the germline V gene (reference sequence). The CDR3 is 11 residues long. In DNA form, the CDR3 reads TGTGCCAGCAGCCCTTGGGAGGAGCAGTTCTTC. Protein sequence: CASSPWEEQFF.

V gene TRBV28 combines with J gene TRBJ2-1, with D possibly matching TRBD2 (6 bases). V gave up 11 bases and J gave up 6 bases, with 14 bases separating them. Per germline, CDR1 MDHEN and CDR2 SYDVKM. CDR3 size: 12 residues. As DNA, the CDR3 is TGTGCCTCCCAGGTCGGGGGCAATGAGCAGTTCTTC. This gives the protein CASQVGGNEQFF.

The rearrangement uses TRBV19 and TRBJ1-2; D perhaps matches TRBD1 (6 bases). CDR1 is LNHDA and CDR2 is SQIVND in the germline V gene (reference sequence). The CDR3 covers 12 residues. Trimming removed 10 bases at V and 8 bases at J, with 17 bases between. The DNA of the CDR3 is TGTGCCACTCTCGGCAGGGGAGAGGGCTACACCTTC. Translated, it gives CATLGRGEGYTF.

V and J are TRBV10-1 and TRBJ2-3; the match to TRBD2 covers 7 bases. Germline CDR1 and CDR2: WNHNN and SYGVQD (reference sequence). This CDR3 region has 15 residues. The junction had 1 base not matched to a gene; V was cut back by 0 bases and J by 1 base. The CDR3 loop reads CASSESSGGTDTQYF. DNA for the CDR3: TGCGCCAGCAGTGAGTCAAGCGGGGGCACAGATACGCAGTATTTT.

The rearrangement uses TRBV18 and TRBJ2-2, with 8 bases aligning to TRBD2. The CDR3 runs 17 residues. The V gene's germline CDR1 is KGHSH and CDR2 LQKENI. V gave up 3 bases and J gave up 4 bases; unmatched junction bases: 10. The CDR3 DNA is TGTGCCAGCTCACCCGTCTCGAGCGGGAGTAGCACCGGGGAGCTGTTTTTT. Residues: CASSPVSSGSSTGELFF.

The chain joins TRBV5-4 to TRBJ2-2; 8 bases map to TRBD1. This CDR3 is built from 14 residues. Germline V gives CDR1 SGHNT, CDR2 YYREEE (reference sequence). Unmatched junction bases numbered 5, after V lost 4 bases and J lost 6 bases. The CDR3 nucleotides read TGTGCCAGCAGCGTGGACAGGGTTGCCGGGGAGCTGTTTTTT. Translated: CASSVDRVAGELFF.

The CDR3 DNA sequence: TGTGCCAGCAGCGTTAGCGATACAGGGGGGAATGAGCAGTTCTTC. It is translated as CASSVSDTGGNEQFF. The V call is TRBV9, the J call TRBJ2-1; 8 bases line up with TRBD1. The CDR3 spans 15 residues. Trimming at V came to 2 bases and at J to 7 bases, leaving 8 bases not matched to a gene. Germline V lookup: CDR1 SGDLS, CDR2 YYNGEE.

This clone was counted between two and nine times. CDR3 residues: CASGDSNTGELFF. Here the CDR3 DNA reads TGCGCCAGCGGGGACTCGAACACCGGGGAGCTGTTTTTT. The chain joins TRBV10-1 to TRBJ2-2; D is perhaps TRBD2 (6 bases). This CDR3 contains 13 residues. Germline CDR1 WNHNN, CDR2 SYGVQD (reference sequence). Trimming stripped 8 bases from V and 0 bases from J, with 7 bases between.

The rearrangement joins TRBV18 to TRBJ1-4; TRBD1 aligns across 7 bases. The J segment lost 0 bases and the V segment lost 6 bases, leaving 13 bases of the junction unmatched. The germline V gene has CDR1 KGHSH and CDR2 LQKENI. CDR3 length: 18 residues. This CDR3 is CASSQYRDRLATNEKLFF. For the CDR3, the DNA is TGTGCCAGCTCGCAATACCGGGACAGACTCGCAACTAATGAAAAACTGTTTTTT.

V usage is TRBV2 and J usage is TRBJ1-4, with 10 bases matching TRBD1. Germline CDR1 is SNHLY and CDR2 is FYNNEI. The junction had 7 bases not matched to a gene; V was cut back by 5 bases and J by 7 bases. The CDR3 runs to 15 residues. In DNA form, the CDR3 reads TGTGCCAGCAGTCCCGGACAGGGGGTTAGTGAAAAACTGTTTTTT. Amino acid sequence: CASSPGQGVSEKLFF.